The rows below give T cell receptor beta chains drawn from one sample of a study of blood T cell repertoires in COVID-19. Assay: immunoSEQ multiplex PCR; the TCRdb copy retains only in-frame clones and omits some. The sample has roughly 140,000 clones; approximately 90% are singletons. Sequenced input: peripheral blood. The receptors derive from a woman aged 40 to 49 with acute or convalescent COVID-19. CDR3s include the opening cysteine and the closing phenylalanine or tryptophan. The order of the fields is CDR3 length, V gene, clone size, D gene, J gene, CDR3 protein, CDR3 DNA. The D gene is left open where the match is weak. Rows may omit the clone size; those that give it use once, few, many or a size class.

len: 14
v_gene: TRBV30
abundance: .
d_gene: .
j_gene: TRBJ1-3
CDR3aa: CAWSYGVSGNTIYF
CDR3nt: TGTGCCTGGAGTTACGGAGTCTCTGGAAACACCATATATTTT

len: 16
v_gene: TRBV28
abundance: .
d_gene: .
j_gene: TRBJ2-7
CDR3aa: CASSFFGDIRTYEQYF
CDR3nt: TGTGCCAGCAGTTTCTTCGGGGATATCCGGACCTACGAGCAGTACTTC

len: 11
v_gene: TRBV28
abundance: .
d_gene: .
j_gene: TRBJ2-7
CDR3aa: CASRGRREQYF
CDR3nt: TGTGCCAGCAGGGGGCGCCGGGAGCAGTACTTC

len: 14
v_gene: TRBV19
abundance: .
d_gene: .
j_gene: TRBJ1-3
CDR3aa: CASSIRGAGNTIYF
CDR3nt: TGTGCCAGTAGTATACGGGGAGCTGGAAACACCATATATTTT

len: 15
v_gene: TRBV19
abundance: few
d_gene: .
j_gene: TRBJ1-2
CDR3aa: CASSIATARSYGYTF
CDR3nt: TGTGCCAGTAGTATAGCGACAGCCCGGAGCTATGGCTACACCTTC

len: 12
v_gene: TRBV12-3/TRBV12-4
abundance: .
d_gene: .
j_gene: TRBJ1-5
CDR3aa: CASEPSNQPQHF
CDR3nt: TGTGCCAGCGAGCCTAGCAATCAGCCCCAGCATTTT

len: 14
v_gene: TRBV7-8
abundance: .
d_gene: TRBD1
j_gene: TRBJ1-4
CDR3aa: CASSLTGGNEKLFF
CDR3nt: TGTGCCAGCAGCTTAACAGGGGGTAATGAAAAACTGTTTTTT

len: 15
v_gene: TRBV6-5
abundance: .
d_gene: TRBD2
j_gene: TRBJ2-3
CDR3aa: CASSKLAGDTDTQYF
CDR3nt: TGTGCCAGCAGTAAACTAGCGGGAGACACAGATACGCAGTATTTT

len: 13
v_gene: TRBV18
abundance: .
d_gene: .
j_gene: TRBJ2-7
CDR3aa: CASSPRDTTRADF
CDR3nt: TGTGCCAGCTCACCACGGGACACGACCCGAGCGGACTTC

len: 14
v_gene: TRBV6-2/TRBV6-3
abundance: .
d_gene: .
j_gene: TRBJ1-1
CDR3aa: CASSYSPGLTEAFF
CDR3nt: TGTGCCAGCAGTTACAGTCCAGGGCTCACTGAAGCTTTCTTT

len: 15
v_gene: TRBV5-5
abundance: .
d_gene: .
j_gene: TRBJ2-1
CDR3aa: CASSLHLAAYNEQFF
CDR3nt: TGTGCCAGCAGCTTGCATTTAGCGGCTTACAATGAGCAGTTCTTC

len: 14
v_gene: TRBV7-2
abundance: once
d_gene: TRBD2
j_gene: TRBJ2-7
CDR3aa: CASSPGLAGVEQYF
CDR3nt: TGTGCCAGCAGCCCGGGACTAGCGGGAGTCGAGCAGTACTTC

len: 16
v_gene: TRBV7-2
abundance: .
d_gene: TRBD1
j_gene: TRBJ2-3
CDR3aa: CASSLLRTGSTDTQYF
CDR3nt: TGTGCCAGCAGCCTACTACGGACAGGGAGCACAGATACGCAGTATTTT

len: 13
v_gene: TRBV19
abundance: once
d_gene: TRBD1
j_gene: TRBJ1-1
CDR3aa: CASSIAGGTEAFF
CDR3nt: TGTGCCAGTAGTATAGCAGGGGGCACTGAAGCTTTCTTT

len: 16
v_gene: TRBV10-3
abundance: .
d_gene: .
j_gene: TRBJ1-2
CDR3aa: CAIRGRTAHLSYGYTF
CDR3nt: TGTGCCATCAGAGGACGGACAGCTCATCTATCTTATGGCTACACCTTC

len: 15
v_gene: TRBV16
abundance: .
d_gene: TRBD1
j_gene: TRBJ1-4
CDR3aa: CASSQSTGGIEKLFF
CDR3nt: TGTGCCAGCAGCCAATCCACAGGGGGCATTGAAAAACTGTTTTTT

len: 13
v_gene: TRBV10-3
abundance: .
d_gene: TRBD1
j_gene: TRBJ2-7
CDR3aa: CAISEWTGNEQYF
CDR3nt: TGTGCCATCAGTGAGTGGACAGGGAACGAGCAGTACTTC

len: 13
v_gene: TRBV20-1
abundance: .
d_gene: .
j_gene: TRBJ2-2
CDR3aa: CSASGWLAGELFF
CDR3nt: TGCAGTGCTAGTGGGTGGCTAGCCGGGGAGCTGTTTTTT

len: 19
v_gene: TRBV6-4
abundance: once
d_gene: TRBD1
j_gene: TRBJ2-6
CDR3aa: CASSTSGGGALSGANVLTF
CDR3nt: TGTGCCAGCAGTACCTCAGGGGGCGGAGCCCTCTCTGGGGCCAACGTCCTGACTTTC

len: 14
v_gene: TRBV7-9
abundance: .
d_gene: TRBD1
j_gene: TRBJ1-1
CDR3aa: CASSRTGENTEAFF
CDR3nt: TGTGCCAGCAGTCGGACAGGGGAGAACACTGAAGCTTTCTTT

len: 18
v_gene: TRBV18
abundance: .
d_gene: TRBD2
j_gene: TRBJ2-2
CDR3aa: CASSPRTSGGQNTGELFF
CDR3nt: TGTGCCAGCTCACCAAGAACTAGCGGGGGGCAGAACACCGGGGAGCTGTTTTTT

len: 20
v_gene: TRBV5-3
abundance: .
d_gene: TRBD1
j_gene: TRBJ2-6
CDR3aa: CARSFGRTGPFSSGANVLTF
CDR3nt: TGTGCCAGAAGCTTCGGTAGGACAGGCCCCTTTAGCTCTGGGGCCAACGTCCTGACTTTC

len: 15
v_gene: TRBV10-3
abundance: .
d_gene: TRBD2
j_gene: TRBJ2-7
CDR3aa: CAISEGSSGSYEQYF
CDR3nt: TGTGCCATCAGTGAAGGGTCAAGCGGGAGCTACGAGCAGTACTTC